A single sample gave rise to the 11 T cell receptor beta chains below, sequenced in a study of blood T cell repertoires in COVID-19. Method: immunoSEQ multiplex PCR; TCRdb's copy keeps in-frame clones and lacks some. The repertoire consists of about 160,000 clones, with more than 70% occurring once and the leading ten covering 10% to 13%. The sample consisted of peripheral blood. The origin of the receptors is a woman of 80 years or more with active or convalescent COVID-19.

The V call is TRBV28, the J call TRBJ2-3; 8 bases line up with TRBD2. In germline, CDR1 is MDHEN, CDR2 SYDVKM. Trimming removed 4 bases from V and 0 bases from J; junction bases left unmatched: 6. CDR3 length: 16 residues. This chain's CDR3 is CASSSIAGPSTDTQYF. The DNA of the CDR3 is TGTGCCAGCAGTTCAATAGCGGGACCTAGCACAGATACGCAGTATTTT. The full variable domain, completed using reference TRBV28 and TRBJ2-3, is DVKVTQSSRYLVKRTGEKVFLECVQDMDHENMFWYRQDPGLGLRLIYFSYDVKMKEKGDIPEGYSVSREKKERFSLILESASTNQTSMYLCASSSIAGPSTDTQYFGPGTRLTVL.

The CDR3 sequence is CASSFDRGYEQYF. The CDR3 region has the DNA TGTGCCAGCAGCTTTGACAGGGGCTACGAGCAGTACTTC. The chain couples TRBV7-9 to TRBJ2-7; 8 nucleotides agree with TRBD1. Per germline, CDR1 SEHNR and CDR2 FQNEAQ (reference sequence). This CDR3 comprises 13 residues. With V trimmed by 3 bases and J by 3 bases, 1 base remained unmatched.

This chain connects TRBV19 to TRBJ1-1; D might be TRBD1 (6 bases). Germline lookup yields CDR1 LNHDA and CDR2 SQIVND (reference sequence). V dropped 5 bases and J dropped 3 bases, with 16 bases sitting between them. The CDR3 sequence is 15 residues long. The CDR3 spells CASSPVDRDYTEAFF. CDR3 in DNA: TGTGCCAGTAGTCCAGTGGACAGAGATTACACTGAAGCTTTCTTT.

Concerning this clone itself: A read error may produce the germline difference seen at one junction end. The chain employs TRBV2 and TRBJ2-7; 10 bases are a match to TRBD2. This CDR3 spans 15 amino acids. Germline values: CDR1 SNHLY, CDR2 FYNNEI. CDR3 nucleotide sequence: TGTGCCAGCAGTGATGATCTAGCGGGGGCCCTACGGACGAACTTC. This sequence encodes CASSDDLAGALRTNF.

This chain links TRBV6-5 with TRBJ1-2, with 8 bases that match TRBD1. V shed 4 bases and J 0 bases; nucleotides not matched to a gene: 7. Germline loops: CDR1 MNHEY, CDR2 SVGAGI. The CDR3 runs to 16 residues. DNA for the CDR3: TGTGCCAGCAGTTCCGTCGGACAGGGCCCTAACTATGGCTACACCTTC. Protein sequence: CASSSVGQGPNYGYTF.

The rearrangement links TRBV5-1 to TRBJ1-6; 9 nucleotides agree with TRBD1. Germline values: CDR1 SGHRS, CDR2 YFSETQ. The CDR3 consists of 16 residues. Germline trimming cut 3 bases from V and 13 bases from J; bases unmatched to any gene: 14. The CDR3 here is CASSSGQGPNSVPLHF. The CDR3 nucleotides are TGCGCCAGCAGCTCGGGACAGGGACCCAATAGCGTCCCCCTCCACTTT.

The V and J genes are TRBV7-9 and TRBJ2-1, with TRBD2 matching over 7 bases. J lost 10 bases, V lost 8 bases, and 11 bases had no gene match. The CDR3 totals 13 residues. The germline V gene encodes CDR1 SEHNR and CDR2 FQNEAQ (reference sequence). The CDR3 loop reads CASGRATFPEQFF. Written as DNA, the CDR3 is TGTGCCAGCGGGAGGGCCACTTTCCCAGAGCAGTTCTTC.

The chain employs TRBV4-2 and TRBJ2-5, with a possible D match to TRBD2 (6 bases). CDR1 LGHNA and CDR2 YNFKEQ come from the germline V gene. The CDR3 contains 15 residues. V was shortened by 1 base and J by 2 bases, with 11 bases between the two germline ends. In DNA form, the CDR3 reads TGTGCCAGCAGCCAAGTAGGAGGGAATCAAGAGACCCAGTACTTC. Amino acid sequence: CASSQVGGNQETQYF.

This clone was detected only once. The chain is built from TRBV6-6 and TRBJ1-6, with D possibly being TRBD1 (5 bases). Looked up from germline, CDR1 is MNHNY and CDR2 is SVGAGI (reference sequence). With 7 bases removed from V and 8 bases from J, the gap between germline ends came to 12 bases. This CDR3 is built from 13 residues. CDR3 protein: CASILGLDSPLHF. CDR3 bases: TGTGCCAGCATCTTGGGACTGGATTCACCCCTCCACTTT.

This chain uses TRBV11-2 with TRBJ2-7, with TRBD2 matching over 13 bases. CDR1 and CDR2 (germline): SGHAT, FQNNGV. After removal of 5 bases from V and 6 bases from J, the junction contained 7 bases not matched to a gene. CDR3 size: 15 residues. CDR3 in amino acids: CASSVRTSGSGEQYF. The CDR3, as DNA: TGTGCCAGCAGCGTAAGGACTAGCGGGAGCGGCGAGCAGTACTTC. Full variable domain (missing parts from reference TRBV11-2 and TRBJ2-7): EAGVAQSPRYKIIEKRQSVAFWCNPISGHATLYWYQQILGQGPKLLIQFQNNGVVDDSQLPKDRFSAERLKGVDSTLKIQPAKLEDSAVYLCASSVRTSGSGEQYFGPGTRLTVT.

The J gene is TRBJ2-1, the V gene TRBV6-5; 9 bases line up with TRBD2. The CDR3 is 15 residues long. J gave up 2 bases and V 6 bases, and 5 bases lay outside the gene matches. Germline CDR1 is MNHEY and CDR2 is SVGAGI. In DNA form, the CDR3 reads TGTGCCAGCAGCTTAGCGGGAGTCCCCTACAATGAGCAGTTCTTC. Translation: CASSLAGVPYNEQFF.